This T cell receptor beta chain was profiled in a study of cytomegalovirus exposure and HLA in healthy donors. Regarding the study as a whole: In vitro work confirmed that a few CMV-associated chains recognize CMV antigens. When presence/absence was analysed, sequencing depth was taken to be roughly uniform across donors.

The ends were cut back, 5 bases at V and 4 bases at J, with 11 bases in the middle. Germline assignment: CDR1 SGHTA and CDR2 FQGNSA. CDR3 length: 13 amino acids. About this clone: As yet, its antigen is unknown.

13 Jbeta primers and 60 Vbeta primers were used for the PCR. Clones were sequenced by immunoSEQ multiplex PCR, and TCRdb holds only the in-frame ones, with some missing. The table has about 120,000 clones, less than 75% seen once. This receptor was taken from a middle-aged woman in good health and CMV-seronegative. The sample taken for sequencing was PBMCs. This sequence joins TRBV7-2 and TRBJ1-2; D not resolved. CDR3 amino acids: CASSHESGYGYTF. CDR3 in DNA: TGTGCCAGCAGCCACGAGTCGGGCTATGGCTACACCTTC. The variable domain in full, completed from reference TRBV7-2 and TRBJ1-2, reads GAGVSQSPSNKVTEKGKDVELRCDPISGHTALYWYRQSLGQGLEFLIYFQGNSAPDKSGLPSDRFSAERTGGSVSTLTIQRTQQEDSAVYLCASSHESGYGYTFGSGTRLTVV.